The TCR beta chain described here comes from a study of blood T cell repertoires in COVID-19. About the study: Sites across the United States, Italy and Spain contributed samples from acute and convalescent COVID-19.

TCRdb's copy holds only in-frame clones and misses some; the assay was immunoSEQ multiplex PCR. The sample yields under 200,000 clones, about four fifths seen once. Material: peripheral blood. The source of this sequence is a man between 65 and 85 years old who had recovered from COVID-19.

The DNA of the CDR3 is TGTGCCAGCAGCGAGGTCCCCTACGGGTATGCTGGAAACACCATATATTTT. Translated: CASSEVPYGYAGNTIYF. V and J are TRBV3-1 (or the pseudogene TRBV3-2) and TRBJ1-3; D call uncertain. This CDR3 is built from 17 residues. Germline CDR1 is LGHDT and CDR2 is YNNKEL (reference sequence). V was cut by 5 bases and J by 2 bases, with 19 bases left in between.